This T cell receptor (beta chain) derives from a study of shared clonotypes between healthy human individuals. Germline V lookup: CDR1 SGHRS, CDR2 YFSETQ. The V and J ends lost 4 bases and 0 bases respectively, with 7 bases between them. This CDR3 contains 13 residues. Only in-frame clones appear in the TCRdb table, and some are missing; sequencing was by immunoSEQ multiplex PCR. The table has roughly 2,300,000 clones, around 92% seen once. The TCR was taken from a man in his late teens or twenties in good health. Some clones in this sample may be carry-over from other donors' samples. The rearrangement joins TRBV5-1 to TRBJ2-5; the D gene is possibly TRBD1 (5 bases). The sequenced sample consisted of naive CD4+ T cells from PBMCs. The subset here: CD45RA+ positively selected. The CDR3 region has the DNA TGCGCCAGCAGCGGCAGGGACCAAGAGACCCAGTACTTC. It yields the protein CASSGRDQETQYF.